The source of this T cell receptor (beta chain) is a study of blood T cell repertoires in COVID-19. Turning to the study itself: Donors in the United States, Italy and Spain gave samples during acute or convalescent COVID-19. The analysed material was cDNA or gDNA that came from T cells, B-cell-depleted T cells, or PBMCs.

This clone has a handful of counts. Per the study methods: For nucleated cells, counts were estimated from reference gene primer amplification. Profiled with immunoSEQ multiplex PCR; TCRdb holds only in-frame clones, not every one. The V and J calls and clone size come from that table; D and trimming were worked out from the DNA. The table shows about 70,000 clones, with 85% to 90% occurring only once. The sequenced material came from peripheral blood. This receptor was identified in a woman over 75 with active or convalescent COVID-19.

The CDR3 coding sequence is TGTGCCAGCAGTTTTCAAAGCCTGAATAGCAATCAGCCCCAGCATTTT. This sequence encodes CASSFQSLNSNQPQHF. This sequence joins TRBV2 and TRBJ1-5; D remains ambiguous. CDR1 is SNHLY, CDR2 FYNNEI, per germline. V dropped 5 bases and J dropped 0 bases, with 14 bases sitting between them. The CDR3 totals 16 residues.